This is a list of T cell receptor beta chains from one sample in a study of T cells in Graves' hyperthyroidism and ophthalmopathy. TCRdb used MiXCR to reprocess the multiplex PCR reads, holding one entry per CDR3 protein. The sample holds about 350,000 distinct CDR3 sequences, 15% to 20% seen once. Sequenced material: blood. These receptors were collected from a woman aged 35 to 49 with Graves' ophthalmopathy. CDR3s include the opening cysteine and the closing phenylalanine or tryptophan. D genes are given only for firm matches. Size values are once, few and many counts, or a class for expanded clones, and some rows have none.

TRBV7-2,TRBJ1-6,15,.,TRBD1,CASSLVQGSFSPLHF,TGTGCCAGCAGCTTAGTACAGGGGAGTTTTTCACCCCTCCACTTT
TRBV11-2,TRBJ2-4,15,many,.,CASSLVGGGLNIQYF,TGTGCCAGCAGCTTAGTAGGAGGGGGGCTAAACATTCAGTACTTC
TRBV12-3/TRBV12-4,TRBJ1-2,15,many,.,CASSSGLRWDYGYTF,TGTGCCAGCAGCTCCGGGCTTCGGTGGGACTATGGCTACACCTTC
TRBV19,TRBJ1-5,15,many,TRBD1,CASSRDSGRNQPQHF,TGTGCCAGTAGTCGGGACAGCGGACGCAATCAGCCCCAGCATTTT
TRBV12-3/TRBV12-4,TRBJ1-6,14,many,.,CASSLRPTGSPLHF,TGTGCCAGCAGTTTAAGGCCGACCGGGTCACCCCTCCACTTT
TRBV20-1,TRBJ2-7,13,many,.,CSARSQTSYEQYF,TGCAGTGCTAGATCACAGACATCCTACGAGCAGTACTTC
TRBV6-2/TRBV6-3,TRBJ2-7,18,many,TRBD2,CASSYSPAGLAGVYEQYF,TGTGCCAGCAGTTACTCCCCAGCGGGACTAGCGGGAGTCTACGAGCAGTACTTC
TRBV18,TRBJ2-5,14,many,.,CASSPFNSEETQYF,TGTGCCAGCTCACCGTTTAATTCAGAAGAGACCCAGTACTTC
TRBV4-2,TRBJ2-4,20,many,TRBD2,CASSQARLAGPRGDKNIQYF,TGTGCCAGCAGCCAAGCTCGGCTAGCGGGACCACGGGGGGACAAAAACATTCAGTACTTC
TRBV7-9,TRBJ2-1,16,many,.,CASNMWGRVGYNEQFF,TGTGCCAGCAACATGTGGGGCAGGGTAGGATACAATGAGCAGTTCTTC
TRBV5-1,TRBJ2-7,17,many,TRBD2,CASSFRSGGRGMYEQYF,TGCGCCAGCAGCTTCAGATCCGGCGGGAGGGGTATGTACGAGCAGTACTTC
TRBV6-2/TRBV6-3,TRBJ1-1,11,once,.,CASSYKEEAFF,TGTGCCAGCAGTTACAAGGAGGAAGCTTTCTTT
TRBV2,TRBJ2-7,14,many,.,CASKGSVVSYEQYF,TGTGCCAGCAAGGGTAGCGTAGTCTCCTACGAGCAGTACTTC
TRBV15,TRBJ2-1,17,many,.,CATSRVRTGGPLNEQFF,TGTGCCACCAGCAGGGTTCGGACTGGCGGGCCCCTCAATGAGCAGTTCTTC
TRBV30,TRBJ1-1,15,many,TRBD1,CAWSPYRGMNTEAFF,TGTGCCTGGAGCCCCTACAGGGGAATGAACACTGAAGCTTTCTTT
TRBV4-1,TRBJ2-7,15,many,.,CASSQVGASRVEQYF,TGCGCCAGCAGCCAAGTGGGGGCCTCTCGGGTCGAGCAGTACTTC
TRBV12-3/TRBV12-4,TRBJ2-5,16,many,TRBD2,CASSSQGSGSGETQYF,TGTGCCAGCAGTTCCCAGGGGAGCGGGAGCGGAGAGACCCAGTACTTC
TRBV10-3,TRBJ2-7,14,many,.,CAISGAAGNYEQYF,TGTGCCATCAGTGGGGCAGCCGGGAACTACGAGCAGTACTTC
TRBV6-2/TRBV6-3,TRBJ2-5,12,few,.,CASSYSTETQYF,TGTGCCAGCAGTTACTCGACAGAGACCCAGTACTTC
TRBV27,TRBJ2-7,11,many,.,CASSLFDEQYF,TGTGCCAGCAGTTTATTTGACGAGCAGTACTTC
TRBV5-5,TRBJ1-2,16,many,.,CASSLEIGAKTYGYTF,TGTGCCAGCAGCTTGGAGATCGGGGCGAAGACTTATGGCTACACCTTC
TRBV6-4,TRBJ2-7,14,many,.,CASRILDGAYEQYF,TGTGCCAGCAGAATCCTGGACGGCGCCTACGAGCAGTACTTC
TRBV11-2,TRBJ2-5,15,many,.,CASSLDPHTQETQYF,TGTGCCAGCAGCTTAGATCCCCATACTCAAGAGACCCAGTACTTC
TRBV20-1,TRBJ2-2,14,many,.,CSARQAKNTGELFF,TGCAGCGCGAGGCAGGCTAAGAACACCGGGGAGCTGTTTTTT
TRBV2,TRBJ2-2,14,many,TRBD2,CASRTSVNTGELFF,TGTGCCAGCAGGACTAGCGTAAACACCGGGGAGCTGTTTTTT
TRBV6-1,TRBJ2-7,14,many,.,CASSETVGNYEQYF,TGTGCCAGCAGTGAGACGGTAGGAAACTACGAGCAGTACTTC
TRBV4-1,TRBJ1-6,13,many,.,CASSQEGNSPLHF,TGCGCCAGCAGCCAAGAAGGGAATTCACCCCTCCACTTT
TRBV2,TRBJ2-7,14,many,TRBD1,CASRGQGTSYEQYF,TGTGCCAGCAGAGGACAGGGGACCTCCTACGAGCAGTACTTC
TRBV6-1,TRBJ2-4,14,many,TRBD1,CASLKTGQGHIQYF,TGTGCCAGCCTGAAAACGGGACAGGGCCACATTCAGTACTTC
TRBV9,TRBJ2-7,19,many,.,CASSLRRGGGEALAYEQYF,TGTGCCAGCAGCCTCCGTAGAGGGGGAGGGGAAGCCCTGGCCTACGAGCAGTACTTC
TRBV6-1,TRBJ2-5,13,.,TRBD1,CASRSTGGETQYF,TGTGCCAGCAGATCGACAGGGGGCGAGACCCAGTACTTC
TRBV12-3/TRBV12-4,TRBJ2-5,16,few,TRBD2,CASSFGLAGGGKTQYF,TGTGCCAGCAGTTTCGGACTAGCGGGAGGGGGGAAGACCCAGTACTTC
TRBV29-1,TRBJ2-2,12,many,.,CSVVQETGELFF,TGCAGCGTTGTTCAGGAAACCGGGGAGCTGTTTTTT
TRBV20-1,TRBJ2-1,15,many,.,CSASLAGTNSGEQFF,TGCAGTGCTAGTCTCGCAGGTACGAATTCGGGTGAGCAGTTCTTC
TRBV5-1,TRBJ1-1,15,.,TRBD1,CASSDDNRGNTEAFF,TGCGCCAGCAGCGACGATAACAGGGGGAACACTGAAGCTTTCTTT
TRBV10-1,TRBJ2-7,15,.,TRBD2,CASSPFSSGINEQYF,TGCGCCAGCAGTCCCTTCTCTAGCGGGATAAACGAGCAGTACTTC
TRBV29-1,TRBJ2-5,13,many,TRBD1,CSVGQGARETQYF,TGCAGCGTAGGACAGGGGGCGCGTGAGACCCAGTACTTC
TRBV6-5,TRBJ2-3,14,many,.,CASIFGRGTDTQYF,TGTGCCAGCATTTTCGGCCGGGGCACAGATACGCAGTATTTT
TRBV6-5,TRBJ2-5,17,many,.,CASSYYRDGRRQETQYF,TGTGCCAGCAGTTACTACCGGGACGGCAGGCGTCAAGAGACCCAGTACTTC
TRBV5-1,TRBJ1-5,17,many,TRBD1,CASSCDRAQWVNQPQHF,TGCGCCAGCAGCTGCGACAGGGCCCAATGGGTCAATCAGCCCCAGCATTTT
TRBV29-1,TRBJ2-7,15,.,TRBD2,CSVLGTSGTTYEQYF,TGCAGCGTCCTAGGGACTAGCGGGACCACCTACGAGCAGTACTTC
TRBV12-3/TRBV12-4,TRBJ2-2,18,many,TRBD2,CASSLDRTSGRRTGELFF,TGTGCCAGCAGTTTAGACAGGACTAGCGGGAGGAGGACCGGGGAGCTGTTTTTT
TRBV20-1,TRBJ2-7,12,many,.,CSARRGIYEQYF,TGCAGCGCTAGAAGGGGGATCTACGAGCAGTACTTC
TRBV5-1,TRBJ1-1,17,many,.,CASSLWAGQKLNTEAFF,TGCGCCAGCAGCTTGTGGGCAGGGCAGAAACTCAACACTGAAGCTTTCTTT
TRBV28,TRBJ2-7,15,many,TRBD1,CASSFATGGPYEQYF,TGTGCCAGCAGTTTCGCGACAGGGGGCCCCTACGAGCAGTACTTC
TRBV7-2,TRBJ1-1,14,many,.,CASSPPTVNTEAFF,TGTGCCAGCAGCCCCCCCACAGTGAACACTGAAGCTTTCTTT
TRBV5-1,TRBJ2-7,14,many,.,CASSPEGEGLEQYF,TGCGCCAGCAGCCCCGAGGGGGAGGGCCTCGAGCAGTACTTC
TRBV19,TRBJ2-7,15,many,.,CASSISRLSSYEQYF,TGTGCCAGTAGTATCAGTCGGTTAAGCTCCTACGAGCAGTACTTC
TRBV12-3/TRBV12-4,TRBJ1-1,11,.,.,CASSGGWEAFF,TGTGCCAGCAGTGGAGGCTGGGAAGCTTTCTTT
TRBV5-1,TRBJ2-7,14,.,TRBD1,CASSPGTDSYEQYF,TGCGCCAGCAGCCCGGGGACAGACTCCTACGAGCAGTACTTC
TRBV18,TRBJ2-5,17,.,TRBD2,CASSSGRRTIISETQYF,TGTGCCAGCTCAAGCGGGAGAAGGACTATCATTAGTGAGACCCAGTACTTC